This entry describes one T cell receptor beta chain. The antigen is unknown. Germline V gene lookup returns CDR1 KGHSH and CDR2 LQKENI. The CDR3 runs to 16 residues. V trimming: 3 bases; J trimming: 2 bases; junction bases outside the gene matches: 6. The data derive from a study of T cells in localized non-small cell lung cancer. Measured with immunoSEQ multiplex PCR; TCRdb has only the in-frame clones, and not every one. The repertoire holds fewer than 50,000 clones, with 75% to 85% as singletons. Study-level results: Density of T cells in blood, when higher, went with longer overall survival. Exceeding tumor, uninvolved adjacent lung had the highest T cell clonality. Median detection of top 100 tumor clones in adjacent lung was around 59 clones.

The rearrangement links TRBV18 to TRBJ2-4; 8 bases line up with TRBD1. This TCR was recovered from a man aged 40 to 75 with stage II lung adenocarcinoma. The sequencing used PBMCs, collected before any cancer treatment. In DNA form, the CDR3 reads TGTGCCAGCTCACCTCAGGGGGCGACGACCAAAAACATTCAGTACTTC. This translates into CASSPQGATTKNIQYF.